The rows below give T cell receptor beta chains drawn from one sample of a study of T cells in Graves' hyperthyroidism and ophthalmopathy. MiXCR, applied by TCRdb to the multiplex PCR reads, yields one record per CDR3 protein. The table lists roughly 350,000 distinct CDR3 sequences, about an eighth of them singletons. The source material was blood. The receptors here all came from a middle-aged woman with Graves' ophthalmopathy. Each CDR3 is given with its conserved first and last residue. Each record gives: clone size, V gene, D gene, J gene, CDR3 protein, CDR3 DNA. The D gene is left open where the match is weak. Size is omitted from some rows. Given values are once, few, many or a class for expanded clones.

many	TRBV2	NA	TRBJ1-5	CASSETGGEYQPQHF	TGTGCCAGCAGTGAGACGGGGGGCGAATATCAGCCCCAGCATTTT
many	TRBV7-9	NA	TRBJ1-2	CASSDGWYGYTF	TGTGCCAGCAGCGACGGATGGTATGGCTACACCTTC
NA	TRBV5-6	TRBD2	TRBJ2-2	CASSLELAGVGGELFF	TGTGCCAGCAGCTTGGAGCTAGCGGGAGTTGGCGGGGAGCTGTTTTTT
few	TRBV30	TRBD2	TRBJ2-7	CAWSVSGIGEQYF	TGTGCCTGGAGTGTAAGCGGGATAGGCGAGCAGTACTTC
NA	TRBV28	NA	TRBJ2-3	CASSLFLRTQYF	TGTGCCAGCAGCCTTTTCCTGAGAACGCAGTATTTT
many	TRBV12-3/TRBV12-4	TRBD2	TRBJ2-5	CASSPGTSGRKTQYF	TGTGCCAGCAGTCCCGGGACTAGCGGGAGGAAGACCCAGTACTTC
many	TRBV29-1	NA	TRBJ2-7	CSVVGSSDYEQYF	TGCAGCGTTGTGGGCAGTTCAGACTACGAGCAGTACTTC
NA	TRBV9	TRBD2	TRBJ2-7	CASSVSAGEYEQYF	TGTGCCAGCAGCGTATCGGCGGGAGAATACGAGCAGTACTTC
many	TRBV27	TRBD2	TRBJ2-1	CASSSGLAGGRIPYNEQFF	TGTGCCAGCAGTTCGGGACTAGCGGGGGGGAGAATCCCCTACAATGAGCAGTTCTTC
many	TRBV7-9	NA	TRBJ2-2	CASSTQGTGELFF	TGTGCCAGTAGTACCCAGGGAACCGGGGAGCTGTTTTTT
many	TRBV15	TRBD2	TRBJ2-3	CATSSPRGGRTQYF	TGTGCCACCAGCAGCCCTCGGGGGGGAAGGACGCAGTATTTT
many	TRBV27	NA	TRBJ2-3	CASSPRPEVASTDTQYF	TGTGCCAGCAGTCCTCGACCAGAGGTTGCTAGCACAGATACGCAGTATTTT
few	TRBV30	NA	TRBJ2-7	CAWSLGPLYEQYF	TGTGCCTGGAGCCTGGGCCCGCTCTACGAGCAGTACTTC
few	TRBV5-6	TRBD1	TRBJ2-1	CASSLVVTGGPAVNEQFF	TGTGCCAGCAGCTTGGTGGTGACAGGGGGCCCCGCGGTCAATGAGCAGTTCTTC
NA	TRBV7-8	TRBD2	TRBJ2-5	CASSQTRTSQETQYF	TGTGCCAGCAGCCAAACCCGGACTAGCCAAGAGACCCAGTACTTC
many	TRBV13	NA	TRBJ1-1	CASSLYVRNTEAFF	TGTGCCAGCAGCTTATATGTCAGGAACACTGAAGCTTTCTTT
few	TRBV12-3/TRBV12-4	TRBD1	TRBJ1-6	CASGPTGANSPLHF	TGTGCCAGCGGGCCGACAGGGGCTAATTCACCCCTCCACTTT
NA	TRBV2	NA	TRBJ2-6	CASSALQGAGANVLTF	TGTGCCAGCAGTGCCTTACAGGGTGCCGGGGCCAACGTCCTGACTTTC
many	TRBV6-1	TRBD1	TRBJ1-1	CASSLGQGFRTEAFF	TGTGCCAGCAGCCTAGGACAGGGATTCAGAACTGAAGCTTTCTTT
many	TRBV19	NA	TRBJ1-2	CASSMMQGTGYTF	TGTGCCAGTAGTATGATGCAGGGGACGGGCTACACCTTC
many	TRBV5-1	NA	TRBJ1-1	CASSVRRLGAEAFF	TGCGCCAGCAGCGTACGCAGGCTCGGCGCTGAAGCTTTCTTT
many	TRBV28	TRBD2	TRBJ2-1	CASSRRLAMDNEQFF	TGTGCCAGCAGCCGTAGACTAGCGATGGACAATGAGCAGTTCTTC
many	TRBV20-1	TRBD2	TRBJ2-7	CSARDLTGGPYEQYF	TGCAGTGCTAGAGATCTGACGGGAGGGCCATACGAGCAGTACTTC
NA	TRBV15	NA	TRBJ2-7	CATSVNRVYEQYF	TGTGCCACCAGCGTAAACAGGGTCTACGAGCAGTACTTC
NA	TRBV2	NA	TRBJ1-5	CASSDDRHHSNQPQHF	TGTGCCAGCAGTGACGACAGGCACCATAGCAATCAGCCCCAGCATTTT
few	TRBV20-1	TRBD1	TRBJ1-2	CSARDPQGQDDGYTF	TGCAGTGCTAGAGATCCACAAGGACAGGACGATGGCTACACCTTC
few	TRBV10-3	NA	TRBJ1-1	CAIRDPGRGEAFF	TGTGCCATCCGGGACCCGGGGAGGGGTGAAGCTTTCTTT
NA	TRBV6-2/TRBV6-3	TRBD2	TRBJ2-1	CASRRLLAGVGEQFF	TGTGCCAGCAGGAGACTCCTAGCGGGAGTTGGTGAGCAGTTCTTC
many	TRBV25-1	NA	TRBJ2-7	CASSDRDIPSYEQYF	TGTGCCAGCAGTGACCGGGACATACCCTCCTACGAGCAGTACTTC
many	TRBV20-1	NA	TRBJ2-7	CSAPSARDGYEQYF	TGCAGTGCTCCTTCCGCTAGAGACGGGTACGAGCAGTACTTC
many	TRBV5-5	NA	TRBJ2-3	CASSLAEGGPDTQYF	TGTGCCAGCAGCTTGGCCGAGGGGGGTCCAGATACGCAGTATTTT
NA	TRBV20-1	NA	TRBJ2-1	CSARDLWEGAYNEQFF	TGCAGTGCTAGAGATCTGTGGGAGGGGGCGTACAATGAGCAGTTCTTC
few	TRBV18	TRBD1	TRBJ1-1	CASSAPFGQGGTEAFF	TGTGCCAGCTCAGCCCCCTTTGGACAGGGAGGAACTGAAGCTTTCTTT
many	TRBV28	TRBD1	TRBJ2-3	CASSFVGQGLDTQYF	TGTGCCAGCAGTTTCGTGGGACAGGGACTAGATACGCAGTATTTT
many	TRBV28	NA	TRBJ1-4	CASRSDLTPSPGKLFF	TGTGCCAGCCGTTCTGATTTAACCCCGTCTCCGGGAAAACTGTTTTTT
NA	TRBV30	TRBD2	TRBJ2-7	CAWSVRGGSEQYF	TGTGCCTGGAGTGTACGGGGCGGGAGCGAGCAGTACTTC
few	TRBV20-1	NA	TRBJ2-5	CSASEWGTEEAQYF	TGCAGTGCTAGCGAGTGGGGGACTGAAGAGGCCCAGTACTTC
few	TRBV30	NA	TRBJ1-2	CAWSQRGAGHYGYTF	TGTGCCTGGAGTCAAAGGGGGGCGGGACACTATGGCTACACCTTC
many	TRBV10-1	NA	TRBJ1-2	CASSPPGINYGYTF	TGCGCCAGCAGTCCTCCCGGGATTAACTATGGCTACACCTTC
NA	TRBV4-2	NA	TRBJ2-7	CASSPDPFYEQYF	TGTGCCAGCAGCCCGGACCCGTTCTACGAGCAGTACTTC
NA	TRBV4-1	TRBD1	TRBJ1-4	CASTRTGTNEKLFF	TGCGCCAGCACCCGGACAGGGACTAATGAAAAACTGTTTTTT
many	TRBV27	TRBD1	TRBJ2-7	CASSSGQGWTEQYF	TGTGCCAGCAGTTCCGGACAGGGTTGGACCGAGCAGTACTTC
few	TRBV11-3	TRBD2	TRBJ2-1	CASSPRGLRGYNEQFF	TGTGCCAGCAGCCCACGCGGTCTGCGGGGGTACAATGAGCAGTTCTTC
few	TRBV9	TRBD1	TRBJ1-6	CASSTTTGGYNSPLHF	TGTGCCAGCAGCACCACGACAGGGGGATATAATTCACCCCTCCACTTT
few	TRBV27	NA	TRBJ1-1	CASSLSPDSSEAFF	TGTGCCAGCAGTTTATCCCCGGACAGCTCCGAAGCTTTCTTT
few	TRBV15	NA	TRBJ1-2	CATSRDPSRGYTF	TGTGCCACCAGCAGAGACCCGAGTAGAGGCTACACCTTC
many	TRBV27	NA	TRBJ2-2	CASTPSRDGNLGELFF	TGTGCCAGCACCCCATCCAGGGACGGCAACTTGGGGGAGCTGTTTTTT
few	TRBV19	NA	TRBJ1-2	CASSVPGRPKDGYTF	TGTGCCAGTAGTGTCCCGGGACGGCCCAAGGATGGCTACACCTTC
many	TRBV6-5	TRBD1	TRBJ1-1	CASSYSTQGVNTEAFF	TGTGCCAGCAGTTACTCGACTCAGGGGGTGAACACTGAAGCTTTCTTT